One and the same sample provided the 14 T cell receptor beta chains below, sequenced in a study of blood T cell repertoires in COVID-19. Repertoires were generated with immunoSEQ multiplex PCR, while TCRdb's copy carries only in-frame clones and drops some. The sample contains 140,000 or so clones, about 86% of which appear only once. Sequencing input: peripheral blood. These receptors were obtained from a woman aged 50 to 60 with active or convalescent COVID-19.

The chain has TRBV11-2 and TRBJ1-1; D gene ambiguous. Germline V gives CDR1 SGHAT, CDR2 FQNNGV. With 3 bases removed from V and 6 bases from J, the gap between germline ends came to 14 bases. This CDR3 contains 14 residues. CDR3 DNA sequence: TGTGCCAGCAGCTTTGAAACTCGGCGGGCTGAAGCTTTCTTT. Translation: CASSFETRRAEAFF.

This clone was counted only a few times. This rearrangement joins TRBV2 to TRBJ2-2; 7 bases agree with TRBD1. The CDR3 totals 14 residues. Trimming removed 5 bases from V and 4 bases from J; junction bases left unmatched: 4. Per germline, CDR1 SNHLY and CDR2 FYNNEI. The CDR3 DNA sequence: TGTGCCAGCAGTACGGGACAGTCCACCGGGGAGCTGTTTTTT. It encodes CASSTGQSTGELFF.

The chain has TRBV7-8 and TRBJ2-7; possible D gene TRBD1, 5 bases. V was trimmed by 5 bases and J by 2 bases, leaving 7 bases between them. Germline V gives CDR1 SGHVS, CDR2 FQNEAQ. There are 12 residues in the CDR3. The CDR3 sequence is CASSRQTYEQYF. The CDR3 nucleotides are TGTGCCAGCAGCCGACAGACCTACGAGCAGTACTTC.

Of note for this clone: One junction end disagrees with the germline gene, perhaps due to a read error. The V gene is TRBV30, the J gene TRBJ2-7; TRBD2 matches 15 bases. Germline assignment: CDR1 GTSNPN and CDR2 SVGIG (reference sequence). The CDR3 covers 14 residues. CDR3 DNA: TGTGCCTGGAGTGTGGGGACTAGCGGGGGGCCGAGTAACTTC. Its protein product is CAWSVGTSGGPSNF.

The chain uses TRBV27 and TRBJ2-7; 7 nucleotides align to TRBD1. Germline trimming cut 6 bases from V and 3 bases from J; bases unmatched to any gene: 8. This CDR3 contains 14 residues. CDR1 is MNHEY and CDR2 is SMNVEV in the germline V gene (reference sequence). This CDR3 is CASSGSTGSYEQYF. CDR3 sequence (DNA): TGTGCCAGCAGCGGATCGACAGGGAGCTACGAGCAGTACTTC.

This chain uses TRBV30 with TRBJ1-2; D remains ambiguous. Germline CDR1 and CDR2: GTSNPN and SVGIG (reference sequence). CDR3 length: 16 amino acids. V lost 1 base and J lost 3, with 18 bases in between. The CDR3 sequence: CAWSDMEQSLYYGYTF. CDR3 coding DNA: TGTGCCTGGAGTGACATGGAACAGTCGCTGTACTATGGCTACACCTTC.

The chain combines TRBV18 with TRBJ1-3; D gene uncertain. CDR3 length: 14 amino acids. Deletions cut 4 bases from V and 7 bases from J, with 14 bases between. Germline CDR1 reads KGHSH; CDR2 reads LQKENI. CDR3 loop: CASSRESHLNTIYF. The CDR3 DNA sequence: TGTGCCAGCTCACGTGAGTCCCACTTGAACACCATATATTTT.

The rearrangement links TRBV28 to TRBJ1-2; the D gene is possibly TRBD1 (5 bases). From germline, CDR1 is MDHEN and CDR2 SYDVKM. Trimming removed 8 bases from V and 3 bases from J, with 16 bases in between. This CDR3 spans 14 amino acids. The CDR3 spells CASGHSRADYGYTF. The CDR3 DNA sequence: TGTGCCAGCGGACACTCCAGGGCCGACTATGGCTACACCTTC.

The chain is built from TRBV3-1 (or the pseudogene TRBV3-2) and TRBJ1-2; a possible D gene is TRBD1 (5 bases). CDR3 size: 15 residues. V shed 3 bases and J shed 8 bases, with 19 bases lying between them. Germline CDR1 and CDR2: LGHDT and YNNKEL (reference sequence). The chain's CDR3 is CASSHALRGVEGYTF. The DNA of the CDR3 is TGTGCCAGCAGCCATGCCTTAAGGGGTGTGGAGGGCTACACCTTC.

J is TRBJ1-3 and V is TRBV9; D gene uncertain. Per the germline V gene, CDR1 is SGDLS and CDR2 is YYNGEE. The CDR3 runs to 15 residues. Trimming removed 0 bases from V and 0 bases from J, with 7 bases in between. The CDR3 here is CASSVDLSSGNTIYF. The CDR3 DNA reads as TGTGCCAGCAGCGTAGATCTTAGCTCTGGAAACACCATATATTTT.

CDR3 bases: TGTGCCACCAGTGACCCTGACAGGGGGCTTAACAATGAGCAGTTCTTC. Protein: CATSDPDRGLNNEQFF. V gene TRBV24-1 combines with J gene TRBJ2-1; TRBD1 matches 10 bases. Losses at the gene ends were 4 bases for V and 5 bases for J; bases not matched to a gene: 7. The CDR3 runs 16 residues. Germline V gives CDR1 KGHDR, CDR2 SFDVKD.

This clone is a singleton in its sample. The chain couples TRBV20-1 to TRBJ1-2; D uncertain. The ends were cut back, 3 bases at V and 2 bases at J, with 22 bases in the middle. This CDR3 spans 17 amino acids. Germline V CDR1 and CDR2: DFQATT, SNEGSKA (reference sequence). CDR3 amino acids: CSASKPGTNLRNYGYTF. CDR3 sequence (DNA): TGCAGTGCTAGTAAGCCAGGAACAAACCTCCGAAACTATGGCTACACCTTC.

The CDR3 sequence is CASSIRASGRGTDTQYF. For the CDR3, the DNA is TGTGCCAGTAGTATAAGGGCTAGCGGGAGGGGGACAGATACGCAGTATTTT. The chain has TRBV19 and TRBJ2-3; 12 bases map to TRBD2. Germline V lookup: CDR1 LNHDA, CDR2 SQIVND (reference sequence). The V gene end was trimmed by 2 bases and the J gene end by 3 bases; junction bases not matched to a gene: 6. The CDR3 sequence is 17 residues long.

CDR3 residues: CASRTGNTEAFF. For the CDR3, the DNA is TGTGCCAGTAGGACGGGGAACACTGAAGCTTTCTTT. The chain recombines TRBV19 with TRBJ1-1; D is undetermined. Germline V gene data show CDR1 as LNHDA and CDR2 as SQIVND (reference sequence). V shed 6 bases and J shed 1 base, with 6 bases lying between them. This CDR3 is built from 12 residues.